The sequence of this TCR beta chain was determined in a study of T cell responses to AZD1222 COVID-19 vaccine. CDR3 length: 14 amino acids. The V gene end was trimmed by 4 bases and the J gene end by 10 bases; junction bases not matched to a gene: 7. Germline V gives CDR1 SGHRS, CDR2 YFSETQ. Concerning this clone itself: Antigen: not known.

Notes on the study in general: As reported, nearly half of all spike-specific TCRs target variant regions that are unmutated. Compared with day 0, the breadth and depth of the Spike-specific TCR repertoire rose significantly after two doses of AZD1222.

Assay used: immunoSEQ multiplex PCR; TCRdb lists only in-frame clones, some missing. The specimen's table records over 140,000 clones. The chain recombines TRBV5-1 with TRBJ1-6, with TRBD1 matching 8 bases. Sample: peripheral blood. This TCR came from an adult in good health. The CDR3, as DNA: TGCGCCAGCAGCGCGGACAGGGTGCGATCACCCCTCCACTTT. Translation gives CASSADRVRSPLHF.